These 17 T cell receptor beta chains originate from one sample sequenced in a study of early T cells in non-severe SARS-CoV-2 infection. Each CDR3 protein is one row after TCRdb ran MiXCR on the 5' RACE reads. The table records some 31,000 distinct CDR3 sequences, approximately 5% of them present only once. Source material: whole blood. The origin of the receptors is an adult who was a healthcare worker with PCR-confirmed SARS-CoV-2 infection or an uninfected control (not recorded which).

This clonotype occurred many times. The V call is TRBV4-2, the J call TRBJ1-5; unclear D gene. The CDR3 is 15 residues long. V was cut by 0 bases and J by 0 bases, with 6 bases left in between. Germline CDR1 and CDR2: LGHNA and YNFKEQ. The chain's CDR3 is CASSQDGHSNQPQHF. CDR3 coding DNA: TGTGCCAGCAGCCAAGATGGCCATAGCAATCAGCCCCAGCATTTT.

In its sample, this clonotype was seen many times. The rearrangement links TRBV12-3 or TRBV12-4 to TRBJ2-2, with D tentatively TRBD2 (6 bases). With 7 bases removed from V and 5 bases from J, the gap between germline ends came to 26 bases. CDR3 length equals 18 residues. The CDR3 region has the DNA TGTGCCAGCACCCCTCCCCTTGGTTTTGCGGGACGAACCGGGGAGCTGTTTTTT. As protein: CASTPPLGFAGRTGELFF.

Many counts were recorded for this clonotype. The V and J genes are TRBV20-1 and TRBJ2-7; D ambiguous. CDR1 and CDR2 (germline): DFQATT, SNEGSKA (reference sequence). The length of the CDR3 is 13 residues. V was pared by 1 base and J by 3 bases, with 10 bases between. The CDR3: CSARGVDDYEQYV. DNA of the CDR3: TGCAGTGCTAGAGGTGTCGATGACTACGAGCAGTACGTC.

This clonotype was counted ten times or more. CDR3 sequence: CSARDYRRQGEGYEQYF. As DNA, the CDR3 is TGCAGTGCTAGAGATTATCGTCGGCAGGGCGAGGGGTACGAGCAGTACTTC. The chain has TRBV20-1 and TRBJ2-7, with D perhaps TRBD1 or TRBD2 (5 bases each). This CDR3 region has 17 residues. Germline V gives CDR1 DFQATT, CDR2 SNEGSKA (reference sequence). V dropped 0 bases and J dropped 4 bases, with 22 bases sitting between them.

This clonotype occurred many times. This chain uses TRBV6-1 with TRBJ1-1; D not certain. The germline gives CDR1 MNHNS, CDR2 SASEGT. Trimming cost V 0 bases and J 0 bases, with 11 bases left between them. The CDR3 length is 16 residues. The CDR3 DNA reads as TGTGCCAGCAGTGAAGCACGGCTCGAGATGAACACTGAAGCTTTCTTT. Protein product: CASSEARLEMNTEAFF.

This clonotype was recorded at least ten times. V is TRBV6-6 and J is TRBJ1-5; 11 bases map to TRBD1. The trim removed 6 bases at V and 7 bases at J, leaving 11 bases unmatched. The CDR3 has 16 amino acids. Germline V CDR1 and CDR2: MNHNY, SVGAGI (reference sequence). The chain's CDR3 is CASRLRGQGDRQPQHF. The CDR3 DNA is TGTGCCAGCAGATTAAGGGGACAGGGGGACAGGCAGCCCCAGCATTTT.

In its sample, this clonotype was seen many times. The chain employs TRBV24-1 and TRBJ2-3, with TRBD1 matching over 8 bases. This CDR3 is 13 amino acids long. In germline, CDR1 is KGHDR, CDR2 SFDVKD. V was pared by 4 bases and J by 14 bases, with 10 bases of the junction left unmatched. CDR3 loop: CATSDRQGTRRYF. The CDR3 nucleotides are TGTGCCACCAGTGACCGACAGGGGACCAGGCGGTATTTT.

Concerning this clonotype: This clone may be a read error of a much larger clone one base away. V and J are TRBV24-1 and TRBJ1-3, with D unresolved. Per the germline V gene, CDR1 is KGHDR and CDR2 is SFDVKD. The CDR3 totals 13 residues. The CDR3 loop is CVTEDASGNTIYF. The CDR3 bases are TGTGTCACCGAAGATGCCTCTGGAAACACCATATATTTT.

This clonotype was detected many times. The chain is built from TRBV29-1 and TRBJ1-5; tentatively, D is TRBD1 (5 bases). CDR1 and CDR2 (germline): SQVTM, ANQGSEA. V lost 5 bases, J lost 2 bases, and 13 bases lay in between. The CDR3 length is 14 residues. The DNA of the CDR3 is TGCAGCGTTAAAGGGGCATGGGGCAATCAGCCCCAGCATTTT. Its translation: CSVKGAWGNQPQHF.

This sequence joins TRBV12-3 or TRBV12-4 and TRBJ1-2; D may be TRBD1 (5 bases). The V gene lost 6 bases and the J gene lost 2 bases, with 16 bases spanning the gap. The CDR3 has 15 residues. The CDR3 nucleotides are TGTGCCAGCAGACAGCCGGGACGGGAAAACTATGGCTACACCTTC. This encodes CASRQPGRENYGYTF.

This clonotype appeared many times. The chain couples TRBV25-1 to TRBJ2-3; 9 nucleotides line up with TRBD2. V was pared by 0 bases and J by 1 base, with 2 bases of the junction left unmatched. Germline CDR1 reads MGHDK; CDR2 reads SYGVNS. The CDR3 runs to 16 residues. The chain's CDR3 is CASSEYIAGGTDTQYF. The CDR3 DNA is TGTGCCAGCAGTGAATACATAGCGGGGGGCACAGATACGCAGTATTTT. The entire variable domain, with the rest obtained from reference TRBV25-1 and TRBJ2-3, is as follows: EADIYQTPRYLVIGTGKKITLECSQTMGHDKMYWYQQDPGMELHLIHYSYGVNSTEKGDLSSESTVSRIRTEHFPLTLESARPSHTSQYLCASSEYIAGGTDTQYFGPGTRLTVL.

This clonotype was seen repeatedly, ten times or more. This chain joins TRBV12-3 or TRBV12-4 and TRBJ1-5; 7 bases map to TRBD1. The CDR3 is 16 residues long. The trim removed 5 bases at V and 6 bases at J, leaving 13 bases unmatched. CDR3 sequence: CASSTDRQGRSQPQHF. The CDR3 nucleotides read TGTGCCAGCAGTACCGATAGACAGGGAAGAAGTCAGCCCCAGCATTTT.

V and J are TRBV4-3 and TRBJ2-1; 10 bases match TRBD2. Per the germline V gene, CDR1 is LGHNA and CDR2 is YSLEER. This CDR3 contains 17 residues. V lost 0 bases, J lost 1 base, and 3 bases stayed unmatched. The CDR3 spells CASSQDVAGGSYNEQFF. CDR3 in DNA: TGCGCCAGCAGCCAAGACGTAGCGGGAGGTTCCTACAATGAGCAGTTCTTC.

In its sample, this clonotype was seen many times. This rearrangement joins TRBV7-8 to TRBJ1-4; no clear D gene. The V end was cut by 3 bases, the J end by 8 bases, with 13 bases between. Looked up from germline, CDR1 is SGHVS and CDR2 is FQNEAQ. CDR3 length equals 14 residues. CDR3 protein: CASSFAGPREKLFF. In DNA, the CDR3 is TGTGCCAGCAGCTTTGCCGGGCCTAGAGAAAAACTGTTTTTT. The whole variable domain, filled in from reference TRBV7-8 and TRBJ1-4, reads GAGVSQSPRYKVAKRGQDVALRCDPISGHVSLFWYQQALGQGPEFLTYFQNEAQLDKSGLPSDRFFAERPEGSVSTLKIQRTQQEDSAVYLCASSFAGPREKLFFGSGTQLSVL.

This clonotype turned up a few times. V and J are TRBV9 and TRBJ2-5, with 10 bases matching TRBD2. This CDR3 spans 17 amino acids. Germline CDR1 SGDLS, CDR2 YYNGEE. The V segment lost 1 base and the J segment 2 bases; nucleotides outside the gene matches: 8. CDR3 DNA: TGTGCCAGCAGCGTATCAGCGGGAGGGCCTCGGCAAGAGACCCAGTACTTC. This translates into CASSVSAGGPRQETQYF.

This clonotype was seen at least ten times. The V and J genes are TRBV7-8 and TRBJ2-2; D tentatively fits TRBD1 or TRBD2 (5 bases each). V lost 8 bases to trimming and J lost 3 bases, with 22 bases between them. The CDR3 contains 17 residues. Per germline, CDR1 SGHVS and CDR2 FQNEAQ. The CDR3 DNA reads as TGTGCCAGCGTAAAGGGGCGGCAGCGGAGCGACACCGGGGAGCTGTTTTTT. It encodes CASVKGRQRSDTGELFF.

Turning to this clonotype: A much bigger clone sits one base away, suggesting this may be a read error. The chain carries TRBV7-3 and TRBJ1-1; D unclear. The CDR3 spans 18 residues. Per the germline V gene, CDR1 is SGHTA and CDR2 is FQGTGA. Trimming removed 1 base from V and 4 bases from J, with 22 bases in between. The CDR3 spells CASSLNDLMVPTSTEAFF. The CDR3 DNA sequence: TGTGCCAGCAGCTTAAATGACCTGATGGTCCCTACGAGCACTGAAGCTTTCTTT.